The 20 T cell receptor beta chains below were found in one sample sequenced in a study of blood T cell repertoires in COVID-19 (dated by TCRdb to 2019 to 2021). Libraries were prepared through the immunoSEQ multiplex PCR assay. TCRdb provides this immuneACCESS table in a form limited to in-frame rearrangements. Some clones are lacking; in checked studies, under half of them reflect an unresolved V gene, and why the rest are absent is not known. Recorded for this sample are roughly 200,000 clones; 75% to 95% of them occurred a single time. The top ten constitute nearly 0.55% of the sample. Material for sequencing was peripheral blood. These TCRs come from a man aged 50 or older with acute or convalescent COVID-19.

CDR3 sequence: CASIKQGGTEAFF. The CDR3 region has the DNA TGTGCCAGTATCAAGCAGGGGGGCACTGAAGCTTTCTTT. The chain is built from TRBV19 and TRBJ1-1; 7 bases fit TRBD1. CDR1 and CDR2 from the germline V gene are LNHDA and SQIVND (reference sequence). The CDR3 loop spans 13 amino acids. Unmatched junction bases numbered 6, after V lost 7 bases and J lost 4 bases.

The V and J genes are TRBV6-2 or TRBV6-3 and TRBJ1-5; D may be TRBD1 (6 bases). V shed 5 bases and J shed 1 base, with 9 bases lying between them. This CDR3 contains 14 residues. Germline V gives CDR1 MNHEY, CDR2 SVGEGT. CDR3 bases: TGTGCCAGCAGTCCCGGACAGAGCAATCAGCCCCAGCATTTT. Translating it yields CASSPGQSNQPQHF.

V gene TRBV7-9 combines with J gene TRBJ1-4; D unclear. This CDR3 is 16 amino acids long. Trimming shortened V by 5 bases and J by 0 bases, and 13 bases separated the two germline ends. Per the germline V gene, CDR1 is SEHNR and CDR2 is FQNEAQ (reference sequence). CDR3 region: CASSDHYTSTNEKLFF. The CDR3, as DNA: TGTGCCAGCAGCGACCACTACACCTCAACTAATGAAAAACTGTTTTTT.

The V and J genes are TRBV9 and TRBJ2-1; 10 bases are shared with TRBD2. The CDR3 loop spans 15 amino acids. The trim removed 3 bases at V and 4 bases at J, leaving 4 bases unmatched. Germline V CDR1 and CDR2: SGDLS, YYNGEE. The CDR3 DNA reads as TGTGCCAGCAGCGAATATAGCGGGAGGTACAATGAGCAGTTCTTC. Protein: CASSEYSGRYNEQFF. The whole variable domain, filled in from reference TRBV9 and TRBJ2-1, reads DSGVTQTPKHLITATGQRVTLRCSPRSGDLSVYWYQQSLDQGLQFLIQYYNGEERAKGNILERFSAQQFPDLHSELNLSSLELGDSALYFCASSEYSGRYNEQFFGPGTRLTVL.

DNA of the CDR3: TGTGCCAGCAGCTTACAGCTACTCACTGAAGCTTTCTTT. Translating gives CASSLQLLTEAFF. V gene TRBV3-1 (or the pseudogene TRBV3-2) combines with J gene TRBJ1-1; D gene unclear. The CDR3 loop spans 13 amino acids. Per the germline V gene, CDR1 is LGHDT and CDR2 is YNNKEL (reference sequence). The V end lost 5 bases, the J end lost 4 bases, and 11 bases lay between the germline ends.

In this sample, this clone turned up once. The chain joins TRBV5-1 to TRBJ2-5; a possible D gene is TRBD1 (6 bases). The CDR3 has 15 residues. Trimming removed 2 bases from V and 5 bases from J, with 16 bases in between. Germline V gives CDR1 SGHRS, CDR2 YFSETQ. As DNA, the CDR3 is TGCGCCAGCAGCTTTTCACAGGGTCCAGCTGAGACCCAGTACTTC. Its protein product is CASSFSQGPAETQYF.

This clone was seen only once. The chain is built from TRBV10-1 and TRBJ2-7; D is perhaps TRBD1 (5 bases). Trimming pared 9 bases from V and 3 bases from J, leaving 15 bases between. The CDR3 is 13 residues long. Germline loops: CDR1 WNHNN, CDR2 SYGVQD (reference sequence). The CDR3 loop is CARGQGYLYEQYF. The CDR3 coding sequence is TGCGCCAGGGGGCAGGGATACCTCTACGAGCAGTACTTC.

This chain uses TRBV6-5 with TRBJ1-2, with 11 bases lining up with TRBD1. The CDR3 length is 16 residues. V gave up 4 bases and J gave up 6 bases; unmatched junction bases: 10. Looked up from germline, CDR1 is MNHEY and CDR2 is SVGAGI. The CDR3 protein is CASSSPRTGGEDGYTF. CDR3 DNA sequence: TGTGCCAGCAGTTCCCCCCGGACAGGGGGCGAGGATGGCTACACCTTC.

In this sample, this clone turned up once. The chain couples TRBV15 to TRBJ1-2; TRBD1 matches 7 bases. Germline V CDR1 and CDR2: LNHNV, YYDKDF (reference sequence). CDR3 size: 16 residues. After removal of 2 bases from V and 1 base from J, the junction contained 7 bases not matched to a gene. The CDR3 nucleotides are TGTGCCACCAGCAGAATGGGACAGAGAATTAACTATGGCTACACCTTC. It translates to CATSRMGQRINYGYTF. The variable domain in full, completed from reference TRBV15 and TRBJ1-2, reads DAMVIQNPRYQVTQFGKPVTLSCSQTLNHNVMYWYQQKSSQAPKLLFHYYDKDFNNEADTPDNFQSRRPNTSFCFLDIRSPGLGDTAMYLCATSRMGQRINYGYTFGSGTRLTVV.

The chain couples TRBV19 to TRBJ1-2, with 9 nucleotides matching TRBD1. This CDR3 spans 15 amino acids. Germline-derived CDR1 and CDR2 are LNHDA and SQIVND (reference sequence). J lost 5 bases, V lost 3 bases, and 7 bases had no gene match. This CDR3 is CASSIDSGTGYGYTF. CDR3 in DNA: TGTGCCAGTAGTATTGATTCGGGGACAGGGTATGGCTACACCTTC.

V is TRBV4-2 and J is TRBJ2-6; D perhaps matches TRBD2 (5 bases). The germline V gene has CDR1 LGHNA and CDR2 YNFKEQ. The CDR3 loop spans 17 amino acids. V was clipped by 3 bases and J by 0 bases, with 12 bases between them. The CDR3 DNA follows: TGTGCCAGCAGCCAGTGGACGGGGAGCTCTGGGGCCAACGTCCTGACTTTC. Amino acids: CASSQWTGSSGANVLTF.

The chain links TRBV11-2 to TRBJ1-3; D unclear. The CDR3 sequence is 15 residues long. From germline, CDR1 is SGHAT and CDR2 FQNNGV. V was clipped by 5 bases and J by 0 bases, with 11 bases between them. The CDR3 DNA reads as TGTGCCAGCAGCCCAGCGGCGCTCTCTGGAAACACCATATATTTT. This encodes CASSPAALSGNTIYF.

This chain connects TRBV7-9 to TRBJ2-5; 7 nucleotides line up with TRBD2. Germline CDR1 reads SEHNR; CDR2 reads FQNEAQ (reference sequence). The CDR3 loop spans 15 amino acids. V was clipped by 4 bases and J by 2 bases; unmatched bases: 7. This CDR3 reads CASSYPLSGQETQYF. In DNA, the CDR3 is TGTGCCAGCAGCTACCCACTTAGCGGGCAAGAGACCCAGTACTTC. Variable domain in full (rest from reference TRBV7-9 and TRBJ2-5): DTGVSQNPRHKITKRGQNVTFRCDPISEHNRLYWYRQTLGQGPEFLTYFQNEAQLEKSRLLSDRFSAERPKGSFSTLEIQRTEQGDSAMYLCASSYPLSGQETQYFGPGTRLLVL.

The CDR3 DNA is TGCGCCAGCAGCTTCACTAGCGGGAGTGGGCAAGAGCAGTTCTTC. Protein: CASSFTSGSGQEQFF. This sequence joins TRBV5-1 and TRBJ2-1; TRBD2 aligns across 11 bases. The V and J ends lost 2 bases and 10 bases, in that order; junction bases with no gene match: 8. This CDR3 has 15 residues. Germline V gene data show CDR1 as SGHRS and CDR2 as YFSETQ.

This rearrangement joins TRBV28 to TRBJ2-5, with 10 bases that match TRBD2. V shed 2 bases, J shed 5 bases, and the junction held 8 bases outside the gene matches. CDR1 is MDHEN, CDR2 SYDVKM, per germline. This CDR3 is 16 amino acids long. The CDR3 region is CASSLPWAAGGETQYF. CDR3 DNA: TGTGCCAGCAGTTTACCTTGGGCAGCGGGAGGGGAGACCCAGTACTTC.

V is TRBV27 and J is TRBJ2-2, with 8 bases aligning to TRBD1. The trim removed 6 bases at V and 6 bases at J, leaving 6 bases unmatched. The CDR3 covers 14 residues. Germline CDR1 and CDR2: MNHEY and SMNVEV (reference sequence). The CDR3, as DNA: TGTGCCAGCAGATCGACAGGGGCTCCCGGGGAGCTGTTTTTT. It yields the protein CASRSTGAPGELFF.

The chain links TRBV7-3 to TRBJ2-5; no clear D gene. CDR3 size: 13 residues. Germline assignment: CDR1 SGHTA and CDR2 FQGTGA. With 5 bases removed from V and 5 bases from J, the gap between germline ends came to 12 bases. CDR3: CASSPTPRETQYF. CDR3 DNA: TGTGCCAGCAGCCCTACACCCAGGGAGACCCAGTACTTC. Using reference TRBV7-3 and TRBJ2-5 for the parts outside the CDR3, the full variable domain is GAGVSQTPSNKVTEKGKYVELRCDPISGHTALYWYRQSLGQGPEFLIYFQGTGAADDSGLPNDRFFAVRPEGSVSTLKIQRTERGDSAVYLCASSPTPRETQYFGPGTRLLVL.

This rearrangement joins TRBV19 to TRBJ2-4; TRBD1 might be the D (5 bases). The CDR3 is 17 residues long. The germline V gene has CDR1 LNHDA and CDR2 SQIVND (reference sequence). V dropped 1 base and J dropped 3 bases, with 16 bases sitting between them. CDR3 in DNA: TGTGCCAGTAGTATAGTAAGGGGCCTTAGGGGCAAAAACATTCAGTACTTC. Translated: CASSIVRGLRGKNIQYF.

The chain joins TRBV19 to TRBJ1-6, with D possibly being TRBD1 (6 bases). Trimming shortened V by 8 bases and J by 4 bases, and 9 bases separated the two germline ends. Germline lookup yields CDR1 LNHDA and CDR2 SQIVND (reference sequence). This CDR3 is built from 13 residues. The CDR3 sequence is CASRRGYNSPLHF. In nucleotides, the CDR3 is TGTGCCAGTCGCAGGGGTTATAATTCACCCCTCCACTTT.

This chain joins TRBV2 and TRBJ2-2; tentative D call: TRBD2 (6 bases). This CDR3 comprises 13 residues. Trimming took 4 bases from V and 5 from J, leaving 8 bases between them. Germline values: CDR1 SNHLY, CDR2 FYNNEI. As DNA, the CDR3 is TGTGCCAGCAGTGCCGCGGGAACCGGGGAGCTGTTTTTT. Protein sequence: CASSAAGTGELFF. Filled out from reference TRBV2 and TRBJ2-2, the complete variable domain reads EPEVTQTPSHQVTQMGQEVILRCVPISNHLYFYWYRQILGQKVEFLVSFYNNEISEKSEIFDDQFSVERPDGSNFTLKIRSTKLEDSAMYFCASSAAGTGELFFGEGSRLTVL.